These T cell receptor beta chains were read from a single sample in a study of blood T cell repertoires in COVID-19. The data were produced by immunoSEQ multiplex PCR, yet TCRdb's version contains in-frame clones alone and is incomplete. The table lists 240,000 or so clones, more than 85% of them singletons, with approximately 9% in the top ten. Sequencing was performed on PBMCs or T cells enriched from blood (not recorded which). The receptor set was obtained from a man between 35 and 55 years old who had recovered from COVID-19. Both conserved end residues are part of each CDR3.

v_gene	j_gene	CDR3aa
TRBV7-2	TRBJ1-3	CASSSWTGVSGNTIYF
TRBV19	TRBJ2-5	CASRGLGQETQYF
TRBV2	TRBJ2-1	CASSDGGSSYNEQFF
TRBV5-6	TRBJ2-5	CASSLESVQETQYF
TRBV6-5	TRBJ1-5	CASKLDRRIDQPQHF
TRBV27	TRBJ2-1	CASSLQGAPYNEQFF
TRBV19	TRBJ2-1	CASRRGGSINEQFF
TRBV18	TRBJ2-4	CASSPKTSGQAHQNIQYF
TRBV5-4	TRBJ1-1	CASSQGPGGSMNTEAFF
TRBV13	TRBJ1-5	CASSLAGNQPQHF
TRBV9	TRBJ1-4	CASSVGRGFYEKLFF
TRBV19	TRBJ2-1	CASKERRSSYNEQFF
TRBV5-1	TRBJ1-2	CASSPRTLGADYGYTF
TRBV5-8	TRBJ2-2	CASRMGAPSGELFF
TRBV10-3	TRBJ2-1	CAISEASEYNEQFF
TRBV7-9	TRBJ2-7	CAIRVAGSYEQYF
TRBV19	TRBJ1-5	CASSRGTGRNQPQHF
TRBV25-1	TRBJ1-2	CASSGSGTGKYGYTF
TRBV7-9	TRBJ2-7	CASSTGLTGGYEQYF
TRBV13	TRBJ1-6	CASSFGGRGSYNSPLHF
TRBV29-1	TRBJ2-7	CSVEDLSYEQYF
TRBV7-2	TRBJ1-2	CASSLEPGYYGYTF